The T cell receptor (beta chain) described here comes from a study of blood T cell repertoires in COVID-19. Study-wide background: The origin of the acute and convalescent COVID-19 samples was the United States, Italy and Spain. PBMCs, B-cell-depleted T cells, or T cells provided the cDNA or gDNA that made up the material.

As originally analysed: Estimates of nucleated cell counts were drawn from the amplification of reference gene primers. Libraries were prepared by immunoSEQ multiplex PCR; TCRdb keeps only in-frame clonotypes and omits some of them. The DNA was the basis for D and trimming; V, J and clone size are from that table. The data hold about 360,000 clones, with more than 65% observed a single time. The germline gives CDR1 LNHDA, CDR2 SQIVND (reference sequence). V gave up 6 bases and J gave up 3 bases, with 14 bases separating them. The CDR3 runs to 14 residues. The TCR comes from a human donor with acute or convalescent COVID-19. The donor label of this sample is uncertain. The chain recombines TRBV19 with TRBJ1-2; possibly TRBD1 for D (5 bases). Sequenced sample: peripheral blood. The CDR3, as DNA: TGTGCCAGTAGAGAAAGGGGTTACGACTATGGCTACACCTTC. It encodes CASRERGYDYGYTF.